This T cell receptor (beta chain) stems from a study of shared clonotypes between healthy human individuals. Points on this clone: Its matching antigen is unknown.

Study observations and caveats: Naive subsets generally exceeded memory subsets in estimated richness. For sorted subsets, rarefaction showed incomplete sequencing despite large depth.

V lost 4 bases and J lost 0; bases outside the gene matches: 6. Germline CDR1 SGHVS, CDR2 FQNEAQ. The CDR3 runs to 15 residues. Sequenced by immunoSEQ multiplex PCR; TCRdb stores in-frame clones only, minus some. The sample contains roughly 700,000 clones, around 72% of which appear only once. The chain couples TRBV7-8 to TRBJ2-7, with 7 bases lining up with TRBD2. The TCR comes from a woman aged 25 to 45 in good health. The sample taken for sequencing was memory CD4+ T cells sorted from blood. Subset defined: CD45RA-negative fraction. The CDR3 DNA reads as TGTGCCAGCAGCTCCACTAGCGCCAGCTCCTACGAGCAGTACTTC. This gives the protein CASSSTSASSYEQYF.